This TCR beta chain was found in a study of blood T cell repertoires in COVID-19. Using immunoSEQ multiplex PCR, the repertoire was profiled, and TCRdb retains in-frame clones only, with some absent. The sample has over 100,000 clones, around 83% seen once. Germline-derived CDR1 and CDR2 are SGHDT and YYEEEE. V shed 3 bases, J shed 6 bases, and the junction held 5 bases outside the gene matches. CDR3 size: 14 residues. The TCR originated in a man between 65 and 85 years old with acute or convalescent COVID-19. The chain employs TRBV5-6 and TRBJ1-2, with 10 bases that match TRBD1. The material sequenced was peripheral blood. The CDR3 region has the DNA TGTGCCAGCAGCTATGGACAGGGGGGAAATGGCTACACCTTC. Translated, it gives CASSYGQGGNGYTF.